This T cell receptor beta chain was retrieved from a study of T-cell memory formation after mild COVID-19. Study at large: Clustering of TCRs was largely donor specific. Findings and limits, study-wide: Pre-infection memory harbored some responding clones, suggesting cross-reactive memory joined. Chiefly within CM and EM were the contracting CD4+ clones; CD8+ ones were within EMRA.

The length of the CDR3 is 14 residues. The ends were cut back, 2 bases at V and 5 bases at J, with 12 bases in the middle. The authors produced TCR alpha and TCR beta cDNA libraries with sample barcodes and UMIs by 5'RACE using constant-segment primers. TCRdb passed the 5' RACE reads through MiXCR, listing each CDR3 protein once. Of about 88,000 distinct CDR3 sequences listed, 20% to 30% are singletons. This clonotype has only a few counts. What it recognizes is unknown. The clonotype comes from a man younger than 30 who had mild COVID-19 (a few samples of this study predate the infection). Cell type and time point are not known. This chain uses TRBV12-3 or TRBV12-4 with TRBJ1-1, with no clear D. Sequencing was carried out using PBMCs or a T cell subset sorted from them (not recorded which). DNA for the CDR3: TGTGCCAGCAGTTTATCAACTCAGGTAACTGAAGCTTTCTTT. Protein sequence: CASSLSTQVTEAFF.